The 10 T cell receptor beta chains given below trace back to one sample, sequenced in a study of chemoradiotherapy in HPV16-positive cancers. The assay was immunoSEQ multiplex PCR, and TCRdb's table has in-frame clones only and misses some. In the table there are about 20,000 clones, roughly 90% of which are singletons. The sequenced sample was blood, obtained from a patient who underwent chemoradiotherapy. These receptors all come from a human donor with HPV-associated anogenital cancer.

The chain carries TRBV11-2 and TRBJ1-2; tentatively, D is TRBD1 (5 bases). This CDR3 contains 15 residues. V was pared by 3 bases and J by 4 bases, with 15 bases between. CDR1 SGHAT and CDR2 FQNNGV come from the germline V gene. In nucleotides, the CDR3 is TGTGCCAGCAGCTTGGGGCAGGGTTCTGGCTATGGCTACACCTTC. This sequence encodes CASSLGQGSGYGYTF.

The gene calls are TRBV4-1 and TRBJ2-2; D remains unclear. V lost 6 bases, J lost 0 bases, and 8 bases lay in between. Looked up from germline, CDR1 is MGHRA and CDR2 is YSYEKL. CDR3 length: 14 residues. CDR3 sequence: CASSSLPNTGELFF. CDR3 DNA sequence: TGCGCCAGCAGTTCTCTCCCGAACACCGGGGAGCTGTTTTTT.

The V call is TRBV30, the J call TRBJ2-1; 12 nucleotides agree with TRBD2. The CDR3 contains 16 residues. J lost 6 bases, V lost 1 base, and 7 bases had no gene match. CDR1 GTSNPN and CDR2 SVGIG come from the germline V gene (reference sequence). In DNA form, the CDR3 reads TGTGCCTGGAGTGCCTTACTAGCGGGGGGTCGCAATGAGCAGTTCTTC. Its translation is CAWSALLAGGRNEQFF.

This chain joins TRBV2 and TRBJ1-3, with 8 nucleotides matching TRBD1. The V segment lost 5 bases and the J segment 0 bases; nucleotides outside the gene matches: 3. Germline CDR1 SNHLY, CDR2 FYNNEI. The length of the CDR3 is 15 residues. The CDR3 spells CASSQGASSGNTIYF. The CDR3 DNA reads as TGTGCCAGCAGTCAGGGGGCCTCCTCTGGAAACACCATATATTTT.

The chain couples TRBV7-9 to TRBJ2-1; the D is unclear. Per the germline V gene, CDR1 is SEHNR and CDR2 is FQNEAQ (reference sequence). The length of the CDR3 is 14 residues. The V and J ends lost 4 bases and 10 bases respectively, with 17 bases between them. CDR3 protein: CASSYDGRVNEQFF. The DNA for the CDR3 is TGTGCCAGCAGCTACGACGGACGGGTGAACGAGCAGTTCTTC.

This sequence joins TRBV5-4 and TRBJ2-7; D may be TRBD1 (5 bases). The CDR3 sequence is 15 residues long. Germline CDR1 SGHNT, CDR2 YYREEE (reference sequence). V was trimmed by 4 bases and J by 3 bases, leaving 17 bases between them. CDR3 loop: CASSPAPTEFYEQYF. CDR3 bases: TGTGCCAGCAGCCCTGCCCCGACAGAGTTCTACGAGCAGTACTTC.

The chain has TRBV5-4 and TRBJ1-6; D uncertain. Germline V gene data show CDR1 as SGHNT and CDR2 as YYREEE (reference sequence). This CDR3 has 13 amino acids. The ends were cut back, 2 bases at V and 6 bases at J, with 6 bases in the middle. The CDR3 reads CASSLGGNSPLHF. The CDR3, as DNA: TGTGCCAGCAGCTTAGGAGGTAATTCACCCCTCCACTTT. The variable domain in full, completed from reference TRBV5-4 and TRBJ1-6, reads ETGVTQSPTHLIKTRGQQVTLRCSSQSGHNTVSWYQQALGQGPQFIFQYYREEENGRGNFPPRFSGLQFPNYSSELNVNALELDDSALYLCASSLGGNSPLHFGNGTRLTVT.

This chain joins TRBV6-5 and TRBJ1-5, with D possibly being TRBD1 (5 bases). V was pared by 2 bases and J by 2 bases, with 10 bases between. The germline V gene encodes CDR1 MNHEY and CDR2 SVGAGI. The CDR3 is made up of 15 amino acids. The CDR3 loop is CASSYRLGRNQPQHF. CDR3 nucleotide sequence: TGTGCCAGCAGTTACAGATTGGGGCGCAATCAGCCCCAGCATTTT.

The chain is built from TRBV7-8 and TRBJ2-7, with D perhaps matching TRBD1 (5 bases). Deletions cut 1 base from V and 2 bases from J, with 6 bases between. The CDR3 covers 13 residues. From germline, CDR1 is SGHVS and CDR2 FQNEAQ. CDR3 coding DNA: TGTGCCAGCAGCTTAGGCAGGGCCTACGAGCAGTACTTC. Translated: CASSLGRAYEQYF.

The CDR3 DNA reads TGTGCCAGCAGCGTGACAGGGGGCGCCGGTAAAGCTTTCTTT. It translates to CASSVTGGAGKAFF. This chain connects TRBV5-5 to TRBJ1-1; TRBD1 aligns across 10 bases. The CDR3 consists of 14 residues. J lost 9 bases, V lost 4 bases, and 9 bases had no gene match. Germline lookup yields CDR1 SGHKS and CDR2 YYEKEE (reference sequence). The complete variable domain, with remaining parts taken from reference TRBV5-5 and TRBJ1-1, reads DAGVTQSPTHLIKTRGQQVTLRCSPISGHKSVSWYQQVLGQGPQFIFQYYEKEERGRGNFPDRFSARQFPNYSSELNVNALLLGDSALYLCASSVTGGAGKAFFGQGTRLTVV.